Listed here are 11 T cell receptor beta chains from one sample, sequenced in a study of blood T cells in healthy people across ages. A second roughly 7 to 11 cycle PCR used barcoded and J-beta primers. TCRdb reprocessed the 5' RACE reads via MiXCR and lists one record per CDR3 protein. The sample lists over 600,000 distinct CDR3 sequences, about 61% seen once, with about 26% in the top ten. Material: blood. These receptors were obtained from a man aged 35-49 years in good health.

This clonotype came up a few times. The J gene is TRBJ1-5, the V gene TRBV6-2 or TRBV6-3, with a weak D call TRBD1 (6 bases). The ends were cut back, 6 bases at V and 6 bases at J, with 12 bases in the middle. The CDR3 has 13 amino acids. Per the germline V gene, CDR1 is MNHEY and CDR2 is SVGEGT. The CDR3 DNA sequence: TGTGCCAGCAGGCCAACAGGGCTTCAGCCCCAGCATTTT. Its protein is CASRPTGLQPQHF.

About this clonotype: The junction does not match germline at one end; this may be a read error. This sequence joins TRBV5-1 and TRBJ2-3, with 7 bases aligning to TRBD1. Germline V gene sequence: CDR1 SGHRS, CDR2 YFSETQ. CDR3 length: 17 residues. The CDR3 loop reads CASNLGIRQGSSDTQYF. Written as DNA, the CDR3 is TGCGCCAGCAACTTGGGAATCCGACAGGGATCGTCAGATACGCAGTATTTT. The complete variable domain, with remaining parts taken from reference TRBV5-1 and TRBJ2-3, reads KAGVTQTPRYLIKTRGQQVTLSCSPISGHRSVSWYQQTPGQGLQFLFEYFSETQRNKGNFPGRFSGRQFSNSRSEMNVSTLELGDSALYLCASNLGIRQGSSDTQYFGPGTRLTVL.

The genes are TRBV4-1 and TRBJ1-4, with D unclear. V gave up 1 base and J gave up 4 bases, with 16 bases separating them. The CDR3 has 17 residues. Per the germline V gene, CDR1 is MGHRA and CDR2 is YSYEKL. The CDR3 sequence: CASSQVWPSRGNEKLFF. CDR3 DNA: TGCGCCAGCAGCCAAGTTTGGCCCTCTCGGGGTAATGAAAAACTGTTTTTT.

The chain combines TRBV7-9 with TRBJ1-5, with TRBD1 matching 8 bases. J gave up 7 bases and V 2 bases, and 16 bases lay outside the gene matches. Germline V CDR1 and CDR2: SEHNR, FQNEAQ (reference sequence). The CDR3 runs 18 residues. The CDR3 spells CASSLSPLGQGARQPQHF. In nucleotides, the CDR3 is TGTGCCAGCAGCTTAAGTCCCCTAGGGCAGGGGGCAAGACAGCCCCAGCATTTT.

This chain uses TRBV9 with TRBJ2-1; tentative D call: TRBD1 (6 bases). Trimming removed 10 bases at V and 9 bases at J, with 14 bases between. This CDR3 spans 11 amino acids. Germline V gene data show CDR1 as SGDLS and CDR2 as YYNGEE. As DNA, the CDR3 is TGTGCCTCAGGGGAAGGGCTTGAGCAGTTCTTC. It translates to CASGEGLEQFF.

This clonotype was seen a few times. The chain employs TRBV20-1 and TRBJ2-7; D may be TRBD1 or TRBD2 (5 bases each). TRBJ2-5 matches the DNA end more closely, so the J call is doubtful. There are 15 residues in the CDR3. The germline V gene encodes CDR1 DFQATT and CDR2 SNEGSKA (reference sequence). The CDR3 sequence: CSARDAWGNGETQYF. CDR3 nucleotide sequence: TGCAGTGCTAGAGACGCTTGGGGGAACGGCGAGACCCAGTACTTC.

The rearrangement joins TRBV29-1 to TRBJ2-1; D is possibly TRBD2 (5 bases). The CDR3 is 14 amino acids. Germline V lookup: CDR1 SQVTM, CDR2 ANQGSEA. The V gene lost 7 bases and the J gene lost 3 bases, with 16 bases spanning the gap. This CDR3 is CSAAGINLYNEQFF. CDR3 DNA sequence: TGCAGCGCAGCCGGGATAAACCTCTACAATGAGCAGTTCTTC.

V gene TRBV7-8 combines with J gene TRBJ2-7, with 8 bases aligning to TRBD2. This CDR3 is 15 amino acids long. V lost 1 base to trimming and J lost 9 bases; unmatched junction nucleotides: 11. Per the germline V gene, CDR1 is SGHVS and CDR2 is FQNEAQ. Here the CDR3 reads CASSLEVLAGRGQYF. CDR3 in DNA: TGTGCCAGCAGCTTAGAGGTCCTAGCGGGTAGGGGGCAGTACTTC.

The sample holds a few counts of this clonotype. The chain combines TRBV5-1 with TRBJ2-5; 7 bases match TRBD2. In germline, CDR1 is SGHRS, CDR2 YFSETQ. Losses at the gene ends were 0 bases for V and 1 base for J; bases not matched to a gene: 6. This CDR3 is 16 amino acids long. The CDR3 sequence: CASSLVASGGQETQYF. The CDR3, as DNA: TGCGCCAGCAGCTTGGTGGCTAGCGGCGGCCAAGAGACCCAGTACTTC. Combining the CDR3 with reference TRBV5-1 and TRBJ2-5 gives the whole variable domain KAGVTQTPRYLIKTRGQQVTLSCSPISGHRSVSWYQQTPGQGLQFLFEYFSETQRNKGNFPGRFSGRQFSNSRSEMNVSTLELGDSALYLCASSLVASGGQETQYFGPGTRLLVL.

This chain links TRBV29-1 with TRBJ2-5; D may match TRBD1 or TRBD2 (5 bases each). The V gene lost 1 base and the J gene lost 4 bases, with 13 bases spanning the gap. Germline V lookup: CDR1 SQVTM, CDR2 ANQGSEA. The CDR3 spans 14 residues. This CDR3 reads CSVEALGVSETQYF. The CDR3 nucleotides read TGCAGCGTTGAAGCTCTGGGGGTTTCAGAGACCCAGTACTTC.

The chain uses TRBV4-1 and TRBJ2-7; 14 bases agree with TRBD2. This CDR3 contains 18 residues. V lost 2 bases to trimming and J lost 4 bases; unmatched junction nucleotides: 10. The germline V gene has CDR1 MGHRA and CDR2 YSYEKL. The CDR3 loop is CASSQTGTSGSYPYEQYF. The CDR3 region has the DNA TGCGCCAGCAGCCAAACCGGGACTAGCGGGAGTTATCCATACGAGCAGTACTTC.